One sample yielded the 31 T cell receptor beta chains listed below, sequenced in a study of identical twins. TCRdb re-called the 5' RACE reads with MiXCR, one entry per CDR3 protein. The sample holds some 630,000 distinct CDR3 sequences; about 7.6% are singletons and the top ten take approximately 1.5%. This sample also appeared in a second study, on yellow fever vaccine responses in identical twins.

The source material was PBMCs. The receptors here all came from a woman aged 18-29 years in good health.

This clonotype has ten or more counts. V gene TRBV24-1 combines with J gene TRBJ2-5, with TRBD2 as a possible D gene (5 bases). This CDR3 is 15 amino acids long. V was cut by 5 bases and J by 0 bases, with 12 bases left in between. From germline, CDR1 is KGHDR and CDR2 SFDVKD. Written as DNA, the CDR3 is TGTGCCACCAGTGTTTCCGGACTGTACCAAGAGACCCAGTACTTC. Translated, it gives CATSVSGLYQETQYF.

This clonotype was found many times. The gene calls are TRBV10-3 and TRBJ1-5; TRBD1 agrees at 10 bases. This CDR3 has 12 amino acids. Germline CDR1 ENHRY, CDR2 SYGVKD. Trimming removed 8 bases from V and 5 bases from J; junction bases left unmatched: 0. The CDR3 loop reads CAIGTGDQPQHF. In DNA form, the CDR3 reads TGTGCCATCGGGACAGGGGATCAGCCCCAGCATTTT.

This sequence joins TRBV20-1 and TRBJ2-7; TRBD2 might be the D (5 bases). The CDR3 is made up of 15 amino acids. Per the germline V gene, CDR1 is DFQATT and CDR2 is SNEGSKA (reference sequence). With 5 bases removed from V and 6 bases from J, the gap between germline ends came to 23 bases. CDR3 nucleotides: TGCAGTGCTTATATTGGGGAAGGAGGCGGCGGCGAGCAGTACTTC. Its protein product is CSAYIGEGGGGEQYF.

This clonotype was counted a few times. The genes are TRBV12-3 or TRBV12-4 and TRBJ1-1; D not resolved. The V gene lost 3 bases and the J gene lost 1 base, with 15 bases spanning the gap. The CDR3 runs to 16 residues. For the CDR3, the DNA is TGTGCCAGCAGTTTGGGTCTAGGCAGGTCGAACACTGAAGCTTTCTTT. Translated, it gives CASSLGLGRSNTEAFF.

The genes are TRBV19 and TRBJ2-1; the match to TRBD1 covers 10 bases. Germline CDR1 and CDR2: LNHDA and SQIVND (reference sequence). The CDR3 is 16 amino acids. Losses at the gene ends were 6 bases for V and 2 bases for J; bases not matched to a gene: 7. CDR3 loop: CASRTGTGDPYNEQFF. The CDR3 DNA follows: TGTGCCAGTAGAACAGGGACAGGGGACCCCTACAATGAGCAGTTCTTC.

In its sample, this clonotype was seen many times. This rearrangement joins TRBV12-3 or TRBV12-4 to TRBJ2-1; 7 nucleotides align to TRBD1. The CDR3 covers 15 residues. V shed 6 bases, J shed 0 bases, and the junction held 5 bases outside the gene matches. DNA of the CDR3: TGTGCCAGCAGCCCTACAGGGGCCTCCTACAATGAGCAGTTCTTC. Its translation: CASSPTGASYNEQFF.

In its sample, this clonotype was seen a few times. The chain combines TRBV20-1 with TRBJ1-5, with TRBD1 identical over 8 bases. Trimming cost V 5 bases and J 8 bases; bases outside gene matches: 5. The germline V gene has CDR1 DFQATT and CDR2 SNEGSKA (reference sequence). The CDR3 runs to 12 residues. The CDR3 nucleotides are TGCAGTGCTGGAGGACAGGGTAAGCCCCAGCATTTT. It encodes CSAGGQGKPQHF.

This clonotype occurred a few times. V usage is TRBV18 and J usage is TRBJ2-1, with D maybe TRBD2 (6 bases). The CDR3 contains 12 residues. V was shortened by 3 bases and J by 8 bases, with 8 bases between the two germline ends. Germline CDR1 reads KGHSH; CDR2 reads LQKENI. CDR3 loop: CASSPRRDEQFF. In DNA form, the CDR3 reads TGTGCCAGCTCACCCCGGAGGGATGAGCAGTTCTTC.

In its sample, this clonotype was seen many times. The chain combines TRBV29-1 with TRBJ2-2, with D tentatively TRBD2 (6 bases). The V gene's germline CDR1 is SQVTM and CDR2 ANQGSEA. The CDR3 has 14 residues. Trimming removed 4 bases at V and 0 bases at J, with 9 bases between. The CDR3 DNA reads TGCAGCGTTGGATCGGGAGCGAACACCGGGGAGCTGTTTTTT. This gives the protein CSVGSGANTGELFF.

This clonotype was found a few times. The rearrangement uses TRBV28 and TRBJ2-7; D possibly corresponds to TRBD1 (5 bases). The germline V gene encodes CDR1 MDHEN and CDR2 SYDVKM. The germline V and J ends were trimmed by 6 bases and 0 bases, with 15 bases remaining between them. The length of the CDR3 is 15 residues. As DNA, the CDR3 is TGTGCCAGCAGAAATCAGGGCCTGAGCTCCTACGAGCAGTACTTC. Protein sequence: CASRNQGLSSYEQYF.

This clonotype was seen only a few times. The chain uses TRBV3-1 and TRBJ2-2; TRBD2 agrees at 12 bases. Germline V gene sequence: CDR1 LGHDT, CDR2 YNNKEL (reference sequence). The CDR3 sequence is 18 residues long. Trimming took 4 bases from V and 1 from J; bases not matched to a gene: 7. This chain's CDR3 is CASSPRTSGTLNTGELFF. The CDR3 DNA is TGTGCCAGCAGCCCAAGGACTAGCGGGACCCTGAACACCGGGGAGCTGTTTTTT. The entire variable domain, with the rest obtained from reference TRBV3-1 and TRBJ2-2, is as follows: DTAVSQTPKYLVTQMGNDKSIKCEQNLGHDTMYWYKQDSKKFLKIMFSYNNKELIINETVPNRFSPKSPDKAHLNLHINSLELGDSAVYFCASSPRTSGTLNTGELFFGEGSRLTVL.

The rearrangement links TRBV24-1 to TRBJ1-1; 8 bases are shared with TRBD1. This CDR3 is 12 amino acids long. With 4 bases clipped from V and 10 bases from J, the junction kept 4 bases outside the gene matches. Per germline, CDR1 KGHDR and CDR2 SFDVKD. The DNA for the CDR3 is TGTGCCACCAGTGACAGGACAGGGAGAGCTTTCTTT. Translated: CATSDRTGRAFF.

V and J are TRBV20-1 and TRBJ1-3; D may be TRBD1 (6 bases). V was cut by 0 bases and J by 4 bases, with 13 bases left in between. The CDR3 is 15 residues long. Germline V lookup: CDR1 DFQATT, CDR2 SNEGSKA (reference sequence). The CDR3 nucleotides read TGCAGTGCTAGAGATTTTGGGGGCGCAGGAAACACCATATATTTT. Its translation: CSARDFGGAGNTIYF.

The chain is built from TRBV24-1 and TRBJ2-3; unclear D gene. The V end lost 2 bases, the J end lost 3 bases, and 8 bases lay between the germline ends. This CDR3 region has 14 residues. Germline values: CDR1 KGHDR, CDR2 SFDVKD. In DNA form, the CDR3 reads TGTGCCACCAGTGATTGGGTGATGACAGATACGCAGTATTTT. Its translation is CATSDWVMTDTQYF.

There are a few counts of this clonotype. In DNA, the CDR3 is TGCAGTGCTCGTGGGACAGGGGATCATTCACCCCTCCACTTT. Amino acid sequence: CSARGTGDHSPLHF. The chain combines TRBV20-1 with TRBJ1-6, with 10 bases identical to TRBD1. J gave up 8 bases and V 5 bases, and 6 bases lay outside the gene matches. The V gene's germline CDR1 is DFQATT and CDR2 SNEGSKA (reference sequence). The CDR3 contains 14 residues.

The table lists this clonotype with a few counts. The chain employs TRBV11-2 and TRBJ2-5; unclear D gene. The CDR3 has 14 residues. Germline V gives CDR1 SGHAT, CDR2 FQNNGV. V lost 4 bases and J 5 bases, leaving 14 bases between the germline ends. For the CDR3, the DNA is TGTGCCAGCAGCTACACCGACGGGCAGGAGACCCAGTACTTC. Protein product: CASSYTDGQETQYF. The entire variable domain, with the rest obtained from reference TRBV11-2 and TRBJ2-5, is as follows: EAGVAQSPRYKIIEKRQSVAFWCNPISGHATLYWYQQILGQGPKLLIQFQNNGVVDDSQLPKDRFSAERLKGVDSTLKIQPAKLEDSAVYLCASSYTDGQETQYFGPGTRLLVL.

This clonotype was counted at least ten times. V is TRBV5-1 and J is TRBJ2-5; a weak D match, TRBD2 (8 bases). V was clipped by 4 bases and J by 5 bases, with 18 bases between them. This CDR3 has 15 amino acids. The germline CDR1 and CDR2 sequences are SGHRS and YFSETQ. CDR3: CASSAVAGQRETQYF. In DNA form, the CDR3 reads TGCGCCAGCAGCGCCGTAGCGGGACAGAGGGAGACCCAGTACTTC.

This clonotype appeared a few times. The chain employs TRBV29-1 and TRBJ2-1, with 8 bases that match TRBD2. CDR3 length equals 13 residues. The trim removed 8 bases at V and 3 bases at J, leaving 6 bases unmatched. Germline V gene data show CDR1 as SQVTM and CDR2 as ANQGSEA. The CDR3 region has the DNA TGCAGCTCCGATCGGGGGGGCTACAATGAGCAGTTCTTC. The encoded protein is CSSDRGGYNEQFF.

This clonotype was detected ten times or more. The V gene is TRBV24-1, the J gene TRBJ2-3, with TRBD2 matching over 15 bases. V gave up 10 bases and J gave up 7 bases; unmatched junction bases: 11. The CDR3 is made up of 16 amino acids. Germline CDR1 is KGHDR and CDR2 is SFDVKD. The DNA for the CDR3 is TGTGCCACGGATTCCGGGACTAGCGGGAGGTCGTATACGCAGTATTTT. It is translated as CATDSGTSGRSYTQYF.

This clonotype has more than one count but fewer than ten. The genes are TRBV2 and TRBJ2-3; TRBD1 matches at 7 bases. Germline V CDR1 and CDR2: SNHLY, FYNNEI. The trim removed 1 base at V and 2 bases at J, leaving 3 bases unmatched. CDR3 size: 15 residues. CDR3 nucleotide sequence: TGTGCCAGCAGTGAAGACAGGGGCCACACAGATACGCAGTATTTT. Translation: CASSEDRGHTDTQYF.

This clonotype was found many times. The CDR3 DNA sequence: TGTGCCAGCAGTTATTTCGGACTAGCGGGACACAACGAGCAGTACTTC. Translating gives CASSYFGLAGHNEQYF. This chain links TRBV6-5 with TRBJ2-7; TRBD2 aligns across 12 bases. The CDR3 consists of 16 residues. The trim removed 3 bases at V and 5 bases at J, leaving 8 bases unmatched. Looked up from germline, CDR1 is MNHEY and CDR2 is SVGAGI.

This clonotype was detected only a few times. The V call is TRBV25-1, the J call TRBJ1-1, with D hard to call. The V gene's germline CDR1 is MGHDK and CDR2 SYGVNS. Trimming took off 0 bases at V and 0 bases at J, with 8 bases between the two ends. The CDR3 is 15 amino acids. CDR3 sequence reads: CASSEYVGLNTEAFF. The CDR3 DNA follows: TGTGCCAGCAGTGAATATGTCGGTTTGAACACTGAAGCTTTCTTT.

The CDR3 coding sequence is TGTGCCAGCAGTTTACGTGCGTGGTCCTACGAGCAGTACTTC. Its translation is CASSLRAWSYEQYF. V is TRBV27 and J is TRBJ2-7, with D hard to call. V was clipped by 2 bases and J by 1 base, with 9 bases between them. The germline gives CDR1 MNHEY, CDR2 SMNVEV (reference sequence). There are 14 residues in the CDR3.

This clonotype occurred many times. The chain has TRBV5-1 and TRBJ2-3, with D perhaps being TRBD1 or TRBD2 (5 bases each). Per germline, CDR1 SGHRS and CDR2 YFSETQ. V lost 10 bases, J lost 0 bases, and 24 bases lay in between. The CDR3 contains 17 residues. The CDR3 nucleotides are TGCGCCTCACGGAGAGGGGCGGGTGCCCCTAGCACAGATACGCAGTATTTT. It codes for CASRRGAGAPSTDTQYF.

The chain recombines TRBV11-3 with TRBJ2-6; D unclear. Germline lookup yields CDR1 SGHNT and CDR2 YENEEA. The V end lost 1 base, the J end lost 2 bases, and 6 bases lay between the germline ends. The CDR3 is made up of 15 amino acids. CDR3 amino acids: CASSLVAAGANVLTF. In DNA form, the CDR3 reads TGTGCCAGCAGCTTAGTAGCCGCTGGGGCCAACGTCCTGACTTTC.

This clonotype was detected a few times. V gene TRBV3-1 combines with J gene TRBJ2-1; tentatively, D is TRBD2 (5 bases). Between the trimmed V and J ends, which lost 3 bases and 3 bases, there was a span of 18 bases. CDR1 is LGHDT and CDR2 is YNNKEL in the germline V gene (reference sequence). The CDR3 consists of 17 residues. CDR3 protein: CASSHRLGRRDYNEQFF. In DNA, the CDR3 is TGTGCCAGCAGCCATCGCCTGGGGAGACGGGACTACAATGAGCAGTTCTTC.

This clonotype was counted ten times or more. The V and J genes are TRBV11-2 and TRBJ2-1, with 12 nucleotides matching TRBD2. The J segment lost 9 bases and the V segment lost 2 bases, leaving 8 bases of the junction unmatched. This CDR3 region has 16 residues. The germline gives CDR1 SGHAT, CDR2 FQNNGV. CDR3 nucleotide sequence: TGTGCCAGCAGCTTAACGACTAGCGGGGGTTCGGGTGAGCAGTTCTTC. Its protein is CASSLTTSGGSGEQFF.

This clonotype turned up a few times. V gene TRBV12-3 or TRBV12-4 combines with J gene TRBJ2-7; 9 bases line up with TRBD2. V dropped 4 bases and J dropped 2; count of bases not matched to a gene: 6. The CDR3 runs 15 residues. The CDR3 bases are TGTGCCAGCAGTTCAGAGGCGGGAGGGGCCTACGAGCAGTACTTC. The encoded protein is CASSSEAGGAYEQYF.

This clonotype was counted a few times. This chain uses TRBV21-1 with TRBJ2-7. TRBV21-1 is deemed a pseudogene. This CDR3 spans 11 amino acids. DNA of the CDR3: TGTGCCAGCAGCAAAGGAGAGTGGCAGTACTTC. Residues: CASSKGEWQYF.

The rearrangement uses TRBV3-1 and TRBJ2-1, with no clear D. The germline V gene encodes CDR1 LGHDT and CDR2 YNNKEL (reference sequence). Trimming removed 5 bases at V and 1 base at J, with 9 bases between. The CDR3 has 14 amino acids. Here the CDR3 reads CASSSTLSYNEQFF. For the CDR3, the DNA is TGTGCCAGCAGCTCAACGCTTTCCTACAATGAGCAGTTCTTC.

Points on this clonotype: This may arise from a read error, as a much more abundant clone is one base away. The CDR3 region is CATFSGTVELFF. CDR3 nucleotides: TGTGCCACCTTCTCTGGCACCGTGGAGCTGTTTTTT. This chain uses TRBV12-3 or TRBV12-4 with TRBJ2-2, with D hard to call. The length of the CDR3 is 12 residues.